The entry that follows covers one T cell receptor beta chain sequence. Antigen: not known. A junction boundary mismatches the germline segment, possibly from a read error. The record originates from a study of tumor and adjacent non-tumor tissue in lung cancer. Across the whole study: There were about twelve adenocarcinoma, a couple of squamous cell carcinoma and 1 small cell lung cancer cases. Patients were aged about 31 to 85, 9 to 10 men and about 5 women, stage I to III. Samples averaged about 4.17 million productive TCRbeta reads each. General observations from the study: Normal lung showed higher cumulative top 100 clone frequency than tumor.

This CDR3 comprises 14 residues. TCRbeta libraries were built with three rounds of nested PCR, modified from ARM-PCR. A single record per CDR3 protein comes from TCRdb applying MiXCR to the multiplex PCR reads. The profile shows some 100,000 distinct CDR3 sequences, 62% of them singletons. This sample's RNA came from whole unsorted tissue. The normal lung tissue was taken more than 3 cm from the tumor edge. The rearrangement links TRBV12-3 or TRBV12-4 to TRBJ2-5; the D gene is possibly TRBD2 (5 bases). Sequencing was performed on distant non-tumor lung tissue. The clonotype was recovered from a man in his sixties with non-small cell lung cancer. In DNA form, the CDR3 reads TGTGTCAGCAGTTTTGGGGAGCACCAAGAGGCCCAGTACTTC. Residues: CVSSFGEHQEAQYF.